This TCR beta chain was retrieved from a study of blood T cell repertoires in COVID-19. Study as a whole: Some COVID-19 samples were acute and others convalescent; all came from the United States, Italy and Spain.

Trimming cost V 2 bases and J 7 bases, with 15 bases left between them. The CDR3 spans 15 residues. The germline CDR1 and CDR2 sequences are SGHVS and FNYEAQ. Authors' analysis steps: Estimates of nucleated cell counts were drawn from the amplification of reference gene primers. Data came from immunoSEQ multiplex PCR; TCRdb stores just in-frame clones and leaves some out. V, J and clone size derive from that table, while D and trimming were established from the DNA sequence. In the table there are 65,000 to 95,000 clones, nearly 90% of which are singletons. This clone was observed a single time. The origin of this receptor is a man aged 65-85 years with acute or convalescent COVID-19. The chain is built from TRBV7-6 and TRBJ2-1, with D possibly being TRBD1 (7 bases). The sequencing sample was made of peripheral blood. For the CDR3, the DNA is TGTGCCAGCAGCTTAATGTCAGGGGGGTGGAATGAGCAGTTCTTC. Its protein product is CASSLMSGGWNEQFF.